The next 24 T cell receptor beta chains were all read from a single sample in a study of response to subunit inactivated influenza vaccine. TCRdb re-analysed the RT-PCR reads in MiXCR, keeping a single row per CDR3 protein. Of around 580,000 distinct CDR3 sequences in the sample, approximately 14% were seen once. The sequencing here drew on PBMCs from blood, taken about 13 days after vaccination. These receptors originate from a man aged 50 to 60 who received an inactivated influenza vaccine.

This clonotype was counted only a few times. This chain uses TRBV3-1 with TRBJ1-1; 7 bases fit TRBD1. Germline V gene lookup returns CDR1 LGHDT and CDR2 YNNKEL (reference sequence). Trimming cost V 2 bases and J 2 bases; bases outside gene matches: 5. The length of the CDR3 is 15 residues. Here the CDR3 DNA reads TGTGCCAGCAGCCAATACGGACAGGCTAACACTGAAGCTTTCTTT. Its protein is CASSQYGQANTEAFF.

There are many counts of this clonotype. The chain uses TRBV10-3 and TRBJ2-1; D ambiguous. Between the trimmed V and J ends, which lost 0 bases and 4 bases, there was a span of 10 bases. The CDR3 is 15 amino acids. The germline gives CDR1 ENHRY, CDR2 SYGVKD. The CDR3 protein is CAISESVLVYNEQFF. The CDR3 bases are TGTGCCATCAGTGAGTCGGTCCTAGTTTACAATGAGCAGTTCTTC.

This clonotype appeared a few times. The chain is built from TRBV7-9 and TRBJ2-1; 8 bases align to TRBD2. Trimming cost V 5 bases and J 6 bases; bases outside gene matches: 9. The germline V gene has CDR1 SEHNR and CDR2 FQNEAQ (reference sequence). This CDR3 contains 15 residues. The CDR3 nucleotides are TGTGCCAGCAGCCGCCCCACTAGCGGACCCAATGAGCAGTTCTTC. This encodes CASSRPTSGPNEQFF.

The CDR3 region is CSAPNRGAVPHEQYF. The CDR3 coding sequence is TGCAGTGCACCAAACAGGGGCGCAGTCCCTCACGAGCAGTACTTC. The J gene is TRBJ2-7, the V gene TRBV20-1, with 7 positions matching TRBD1. The V segment lost 6 bases and the J segment 5 bases; nucleotides outside the gene matches: 16. The germline CDR1 and CDR2 sequences are DFQATT and SNEGSKA (reference sequence). CDR3 length: 15 amino acids.

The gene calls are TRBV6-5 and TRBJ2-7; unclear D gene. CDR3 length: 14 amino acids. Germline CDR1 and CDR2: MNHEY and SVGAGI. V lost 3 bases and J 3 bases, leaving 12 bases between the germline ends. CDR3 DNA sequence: TGTGCCAGCAGTTATATACCCACAGACTACGAGCAGTACTTC. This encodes CASSYIPTDYEQYF.

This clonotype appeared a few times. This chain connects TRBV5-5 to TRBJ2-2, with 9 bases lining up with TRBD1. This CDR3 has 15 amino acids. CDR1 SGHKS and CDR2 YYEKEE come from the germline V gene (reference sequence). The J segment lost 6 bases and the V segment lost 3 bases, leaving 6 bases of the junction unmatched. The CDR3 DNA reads TGTGCCAGCAGCTGGGGGACAGGGTCGGCCGGGGAGCTGTTTTTT. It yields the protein CASSWGTGSAGELFF.

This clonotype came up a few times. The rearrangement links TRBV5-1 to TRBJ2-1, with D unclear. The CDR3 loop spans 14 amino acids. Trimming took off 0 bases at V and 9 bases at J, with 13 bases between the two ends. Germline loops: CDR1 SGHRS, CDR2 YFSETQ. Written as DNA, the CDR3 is TGCGCCAGCAGCTTGGGTCAGGCGGCTAGTGAGCAGTTCTTC. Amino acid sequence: CASSLGQAASEQFF.

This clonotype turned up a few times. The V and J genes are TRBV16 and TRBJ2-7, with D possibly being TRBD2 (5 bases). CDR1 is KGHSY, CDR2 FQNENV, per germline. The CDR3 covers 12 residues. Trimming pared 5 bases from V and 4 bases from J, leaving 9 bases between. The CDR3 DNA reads TGTGCCAGCAGCGGGAGTAGGTACGAGCAGTACTTC. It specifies CASSGSRYEQYF.

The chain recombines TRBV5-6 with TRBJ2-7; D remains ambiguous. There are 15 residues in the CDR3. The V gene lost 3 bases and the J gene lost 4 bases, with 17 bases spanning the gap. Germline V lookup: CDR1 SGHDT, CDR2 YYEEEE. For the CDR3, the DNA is TGTGCCAGCAGCTCGTTGATCACGATCAATTACGAGCAGTACTTC. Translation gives CASSSLITINYEQYF. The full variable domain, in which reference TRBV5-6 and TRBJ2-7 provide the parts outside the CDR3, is DAGVTQSPTHLIKTRGQQVTLRCSPKSGHDTVSWYQQALGQGPQFIFQYYEEEERQRGNFPDRFSGHQFPNYSSELNVNALLLGDSALYLCASSSLITINYEQYFGPGTRLTVT.

This CDR3 is CASSQEGGAYEQYF. CDR3 DNA sequence: TGCGCCAGCAGCCAAGAGGGTGGGGCCTACGAGCAGTACTTC. This sequence joins TRBV4-3 and TRBJ2-7; D unclear. The CDR3 loop spans 14 amino acids. Germline V gene data show CDR1 as LGHNA and CDR2 as YSLEER. V was cut by 0 bases and J by 2 bases, with 8 bases left in between.

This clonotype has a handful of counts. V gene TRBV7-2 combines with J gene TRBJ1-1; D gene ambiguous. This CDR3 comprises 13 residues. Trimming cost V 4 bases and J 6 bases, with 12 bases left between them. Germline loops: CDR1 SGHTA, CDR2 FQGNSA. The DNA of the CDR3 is TGTGCCAGCAGCTATACCCCGAGCCCTGAAGCTTTCTTT. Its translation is CASSYTPSPEAFF.

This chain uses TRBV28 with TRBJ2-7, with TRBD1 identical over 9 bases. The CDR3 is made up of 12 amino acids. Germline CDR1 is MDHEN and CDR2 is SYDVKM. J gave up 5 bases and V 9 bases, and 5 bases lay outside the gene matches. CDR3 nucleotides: TGTGCCAGTGGGACAGGGAACCACGAGCAGTACTTC. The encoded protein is CASGTGNHEQYF.

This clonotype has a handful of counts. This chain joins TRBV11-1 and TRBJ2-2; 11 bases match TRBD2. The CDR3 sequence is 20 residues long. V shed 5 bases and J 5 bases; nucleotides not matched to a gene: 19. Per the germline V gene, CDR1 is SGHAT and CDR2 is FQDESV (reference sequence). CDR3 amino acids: CASSLVAGLAAWWGTGELFF. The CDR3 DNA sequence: TGTGCCAGCAGCCTAGTCGCGGGACTAGCGGCCTGGTGGGGAACCGGGGAGCTGTTTTTT.

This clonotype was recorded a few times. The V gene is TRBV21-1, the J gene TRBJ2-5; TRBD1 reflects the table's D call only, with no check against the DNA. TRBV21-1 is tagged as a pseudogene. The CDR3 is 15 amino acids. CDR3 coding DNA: TGTGCCAGCAGCAGTCCCAAGGGGCAGCAAGAGACCCAGTACTTC. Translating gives CASSSPKGQQETQYF.

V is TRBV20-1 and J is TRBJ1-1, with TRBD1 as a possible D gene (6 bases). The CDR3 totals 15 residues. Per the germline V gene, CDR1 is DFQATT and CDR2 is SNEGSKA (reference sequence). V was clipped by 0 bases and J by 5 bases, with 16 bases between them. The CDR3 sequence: CSARESTGPGTEAFF. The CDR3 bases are TGCAGTGCTAGAGAGTCTACAGGGCCGGGGACTGAAGCTTTCTTT.

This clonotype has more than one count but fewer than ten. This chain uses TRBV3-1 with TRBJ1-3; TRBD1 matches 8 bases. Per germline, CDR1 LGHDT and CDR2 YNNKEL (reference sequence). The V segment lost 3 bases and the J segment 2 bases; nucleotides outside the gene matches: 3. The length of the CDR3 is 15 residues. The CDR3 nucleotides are TGTGCCAGCAGCCACGACAGGGGAACTGGAAACACCATATATTTT. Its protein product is CASSHDRGTGNTIYF.

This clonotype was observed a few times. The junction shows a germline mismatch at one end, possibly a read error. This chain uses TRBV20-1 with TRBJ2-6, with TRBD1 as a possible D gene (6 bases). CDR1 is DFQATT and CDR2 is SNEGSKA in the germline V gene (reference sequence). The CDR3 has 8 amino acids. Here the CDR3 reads CSAGQSAF. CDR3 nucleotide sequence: TGCAGTGCCGGACAGTCTGCTTTC.

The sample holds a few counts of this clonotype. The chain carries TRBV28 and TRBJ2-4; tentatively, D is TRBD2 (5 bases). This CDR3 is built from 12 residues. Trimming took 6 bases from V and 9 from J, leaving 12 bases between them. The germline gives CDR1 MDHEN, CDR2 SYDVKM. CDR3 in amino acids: CASRIPGGIQYF. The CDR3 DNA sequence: TGTGCCAGCAGAATCCCCGGAGGCATTCAGTACTTC.

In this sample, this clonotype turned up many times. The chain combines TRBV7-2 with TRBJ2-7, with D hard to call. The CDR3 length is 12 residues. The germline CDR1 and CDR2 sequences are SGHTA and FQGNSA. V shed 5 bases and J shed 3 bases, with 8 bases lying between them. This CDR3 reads CASSHYGYEQYF. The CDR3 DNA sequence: TGTGCCAGCAGCCATTATGGCTACGAGCAGTACTTC.

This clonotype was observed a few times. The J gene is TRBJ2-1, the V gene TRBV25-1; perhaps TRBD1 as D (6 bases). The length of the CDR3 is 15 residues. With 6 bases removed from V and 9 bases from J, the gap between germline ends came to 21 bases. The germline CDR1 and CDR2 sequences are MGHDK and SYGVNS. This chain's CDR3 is CASSFRPSVQGEQFF. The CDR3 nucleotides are TGTGCCAGCAGCTTTCGACCCTCCGTACAGGGTGAGCAGTTCTTC.

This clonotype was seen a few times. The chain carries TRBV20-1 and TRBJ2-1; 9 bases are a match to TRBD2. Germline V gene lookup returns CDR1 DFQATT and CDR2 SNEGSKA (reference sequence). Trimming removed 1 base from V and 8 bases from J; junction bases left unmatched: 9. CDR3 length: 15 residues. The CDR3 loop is CSARAAGGRLDEQFF. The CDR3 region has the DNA TGCAGTGCTAGAGCCGCGGGGGGGCGTCTTGATGAGCAGTTCTTC.

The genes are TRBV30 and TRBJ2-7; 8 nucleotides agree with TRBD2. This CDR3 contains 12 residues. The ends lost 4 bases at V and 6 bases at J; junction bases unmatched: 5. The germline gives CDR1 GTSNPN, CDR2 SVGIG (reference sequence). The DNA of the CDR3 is TGTGCCTGGACCCTCGGGGGGGTCGAGCAGTACTTC. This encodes CAWTLGGVEQYF. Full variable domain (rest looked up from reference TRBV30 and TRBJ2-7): SQTIHQWPATLVQPVGSPLSLECTVEGTSNPNLYWYRQAAGRGLQLLFYSVGIGQISSEVPQNLSASRPQDRQFILSSKKLLLSDSGFYLCAWTLGGVEQYFGPGTRLTVT.

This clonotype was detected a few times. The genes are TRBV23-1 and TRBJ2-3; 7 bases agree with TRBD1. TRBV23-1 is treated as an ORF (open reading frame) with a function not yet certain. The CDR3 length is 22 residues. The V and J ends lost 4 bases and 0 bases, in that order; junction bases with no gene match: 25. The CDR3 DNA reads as TGCGCCAGCAGTCCCCCCCCGTCAGAGGGCCAGTCCGGGACAGAGAGCACAGATACGCAGTATTTT. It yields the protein CASSPPPSEGQSGTESTDTQYF.

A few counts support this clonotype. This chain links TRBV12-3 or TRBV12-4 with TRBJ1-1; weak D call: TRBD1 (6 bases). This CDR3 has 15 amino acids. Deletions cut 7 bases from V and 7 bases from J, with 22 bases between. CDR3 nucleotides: TGTGCCAGCAATGGGGCGGGCAGGGGACAATTTGAAGCTTTCTTT. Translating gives CASNGAGRGQFEAFF.